This TCR beta chain was observed in a study of T-cell reconstitution after alpha-beta-depleted transplantation in children. Study-level results: A year post-transplant, T-cell counts and diversity derived mostly from newly produced T cells. Reportedly, alpha-beta T cells present about two months post-transplant originated from several hundred expanded clones of graft origin. The high TCRbeta diversity at day 60 in some patients came from surviving recipient T cells and thymic progenitors.

The TCRbeta library incorporated unique molecular identifiers. MiXCR was run by TCRdb on the PCR reads, yielding one entry per CDR3 protein. The repertoire includes about 900,000 distinct CDR3 sequences, 25% to 30% of them detected once, and about 28% sits in the top ten. This clonotype was observed many times. What it binds is unknown. This CDR3 has 13 residues. CDR1 and CDR2 (germline): SQVTM, ANQGSEA. V shed 7 bases and J 3 bases; nucleotides not matched to a gene: 7. This chain connects TRBV29-1 to TRBJ2-3; 7 bases match TRBD2. The sample in question was PBMCs, mostly from graft donor cells, obtained 360 days after TCRalphabeta/CD19-depleted stem cell transplant. This TCR was sampled from a boy younger than two who had a stem cell transplant for SCID, so the T cells may come from the graft donor. The CDR3 DNA sequence: TGCAGCGCCACACGGGGAGGGACAGATACGCAGTATTTT. It yields the protein CSATRGGTDTQYF.